This TCR beta chain was recovered during a study of T cells in Graves' hyperthyroidism and ophthalmopathy. The CDR3 loop spans 13 amino acids. Looked up from germline, CDR1 is MGHRA and CDR2 is YSYEKL. V lost 1 base to trimming and J lost 3 bases, with 7 bases between them. The study, taken as a whole, reports: The authors' 13 V-J model separated ophthalmopathy from stable hyperthyroidism. Also found in blood were most expanded thyroid clonotypes above 0.001.

This clonotype was picked up a small number of times. What it binds is unknown. Amplified TCR beta CDR3 regions came from RNA transcripts. When the TCR CDR3 underwent first-round RT-PCR, the HTBI primer set was used. MiXCR, run by TCRdb on the multiplex PCR reads, gives a single entry per CDR3 protein. The sample contains approximately 600,000 distinct CDR3 sequences, roughly 20% of which appear only once. The clonotype was recovered from a man aged 25 to 45 with Graves' ophthalmopathy. V and J are TRBV4-1 and TRBJ2-7, with D uncertain. Sequencing used blood. The CDR3 bases are TGCGCCAGCAGCCAAGGCAGGCTCTACGAGCAGTACTTC. Its translation is CASSQGRLYEQYF.